This T cell receptor (beta chain) appears in the sequencing data of a study of T-cell reconstitution after alpha-beta-depleted transplantation in children. General study points: A year post-transplant, T-cell counts and diversity derived mostly from newly produced T cells. After transplant, high TCRbeta diversity at day 60 in some patients arose from surviving recipient T cells and thymic progenitors. At around two months after transplant, the alpha-beta T cells were reportedly derived from several hundred expanded clones that came from non-depleted graft cells.

This CDR3 has 14 residues. V was shortened by 4 bases and J by 8 bases, with 15 bases between the two germline ends. Germline loops: CDR1 ENHRY, CDR2 SYGVKD. As regards this clonotype: The antigen is unknown.

Preparation of the TCRbeta library was carried out with unique molecular identifiers. TCRdb passed the PCR reads through MiXCR, listing each CDR3 protein once. The sample yields 500,000 to 650,000 distinct CDR3 sequences, 9.5% to 12% seen once. The gene calls are TRBV10-3 and TRBJ2-1; D unclear. The source is a female patient aged 2-9 years who had a stem cell transplant for aplastic anemia, so the T cells may come from the graft donor. Sample: PBMCs, mostly from graft donor cells, taken 180 days after TCRalphabeta/CD19-depleted stem cell transplant. CDR3 residues: CAISAWSSSYEQFF. The CDR3 nucleotides read TGTGCCATCAGTGCGTGGTCTAGTTCCTATGAGCAGTTCTTC.